Sequencing of this T cell receptor (beta chain) was carried out in a study of T cells in Graves' hyperthyroidism and ophthalmopathy. Broader study findings: Among clonotypes expanded in thyroid above 0.001, most were also found in blood.

Trimming removed 1 base at V and 4 bases at J, with 5 bases between. This CDR3 is 13 amino acids long. There are many counts of this clonotype. Its specificity is unknown. The CDR3 regions of TCR beta were amplified from RNA transcripts. When the TCR CDR3 underwent first-round RT-PCR, the HTBI primer set was used. Via MiXCR, TCRdb re-called the multiplex PCR reads, giving one row per CDR3 protein. The sample consists of 250,000 to 400,000 distinct CDR3 sequences, roughly 13% of them appearing once. The sequenced sample was blood. This clonotype was sampled from a woman aged 40 to 50 with Graves' ophthalmopathy. This chain uses TRBV12-3 or TRBV12-4 with TRBJ2-1; D is unresolved. CDR3 sequence: CASSLEVYNEQFF. The CDR3 nucleotides read TGTGCCAGCAGTTTAGAAGTGTACAATGAGCAGTTCTTC.